Described below is a single TCR beta chain sequence and its context. Antigen specificity is unknown. Per-sample PBMC isolation yielded at least 6 million cells. These data belong to a study of blood T cells in healthy people across ages. Study-wide results and limits: Diversity was higher, and naive CD4+ cells more numerous, in long-lived donors than in aged donors.

The germline gives CDR1 SGHTA, CDR2 FQGNSA. V was pared by 4 bases and J by 10 bases, with 12 bases between. This CDR3 spans 12 amino acids. The use of a sample-barcoded 5' primer and a J-beta primer mix characterized a second PCR of 7 to 11 cycles. Each cDNA molecule carried a tag from a template-switch adaptor that contained 12 random nucleotides. CDR3-containing paired-end reads numbered at least 2.5 million in each sample. TCRdb re-called the 5' RACE reads with MiXCR, one entry per CDR3 protein. The sample yields 800,000 to 900,000 distinct CDR3 sequences, about 62% seen once. The source material was blood. The V gene is TRBV7-2, the J gene TRBJ2-3; no clear D gene. This clonotype was obtained from a man aged 25 to 40 in good health. CDR3 loop: CASSSEMAAQYF. CDR3 bases: TGTGCCAGCAGCTCCGAAATGGCTGCGCAGTATTTT.